This T cell receptor (beta chain) was sequenced in a study of T cells in Graves' hyperthyroidism and ophthalmopathy. For the study at large: Peripheral blood was acquired at first diagnosis, ahead of any therapy whatsoever.

TCR beta CDR3 regions were amplified from RNA. A set of HTBI primers served as the primers for a first-round RT-PCR of the TCR CDR3. TCRdb itself ran the multiplex PCR reads through MiXCR, one entry per CDR3 protein. The sample lists approximately 870,000 distinct CDR3 sequences, 35% to 45% occurring once. Disease duration under 2 months; hyperthyroidism patients were aged 18 to 65. The CDR3 covers 15 residues. V was clipped by 1 base and J by 4 bases, with 15 bases between them. In germline, CDR1 is SGHRS, CDR2 YFSETQ. The clonotype comes from a man aged 18-30 years with Graves' hyperthyroidism. The specimen was blood. The V and J genes are TRBV5-1 and TRBJ2-7, with D hard to call. The CDR3 DNA reads TGCGCCAGCAGCTTGTCGGACCCCTGGACGTACGAGCAGTACTTC. It encodes CASSLSDPWTYEQYF.